This T cell receptor beta chain appears in the sequencing data of a study of T cells in women clearing cervical HPV infection. On the study more broadly: Case blood drawn at lesion detection; control blood after infection cleared.

TCR beta CDR3 amplified by multiplex PCR from approximately 1,200 ng genomic DNA. Measured with immunoSEQ multiplex PCR; TCRdb has only the in-frame clones, and not every one. The repertoire table contains roughly 40,000 clones. Overall study findings and caveats: Associations may precede or follow infection; HPV-specific or memory T cells were not isolated. Unknown T-cell numbers per sample may underlie the richness differences.

On this clone: The antigen is not known. The DNA ends 3 residues before the CDR3 does, and the rest of the CDR3 is filled in from the germline J gene.

The CDR3 loop spans 15 amino acids. The germline gives CDR1 SNHLY, CDR2 FYNNEI. Losses at the gene ends were 7 bases for V and 2 bases for J; bases not matched to a gene: 6. This receptor was identified in a woman between 18 and 70 years old with a cervical HPV16 infection that either progressed to CIN3+ or cleared (not recorded which). The V gene is TRBV2, the J gene TRBJ2-3; TRBD2 matches at 10 bases. The sample consisted of blood buffy coat. The sequenced CDR3 bases are TGTGCCAGCAATTTAGGACTAGCGGACACAGATACG. Protein product: CASNLGLADTDT. The whole CDR3 is CASNLGLADTDTQYF. Using reference TRBV2 and TRBJ2-3 for the parts outside the CDR3, the full variable domain is EPEVTQTPSHQVTQMGQEVILRCVPISNHLYFYWYRQILGQKVEFLVSFYNNEISEKSEIFDDQFSVERPDGSNFTLKIRSTKLEDSAMYFCASNLGLADTDTQYFGPGTRLTVL.